This entry lists 29 T cell receptor beta chains sequenced from one sample in a study of CD4 T cells in relation to SARS-CoV-2 and coronaviruses. Sequencing used immunoSEQ multiplex PCR; TCRdb keeps in-frame clones, though not all of them. The sample has over 25,000 clones, 60% to 85% seen once. Antigens of these TCRs are unknown. CD4+ T cells from unexposed donors were obtained before the COVID-19 pandemic (2011-2018). The cells were cultured for about ten days before CD4+ T cells were isolated. Sequenced sample: CD4+ T cells from PBMCs, cultured in vitro. These receptors all come from a human donor in good health.

The chain recombines TRBV6-6 with TRBJ1-2, with D possibly TRBD1 on 6 matching bases. The V end was cut by 5 bases, the J end by 4 bases, with 14 bases between. Germline V gives CDR1 MNHNY, CDR2 SVGAGI (reference sequence). The CDR3 is 14 residues long. The chain's CDR3 is CASSRSRDIYGYTF. The CDR3 coding sequence is TGTGCCAGCAGTCGGTCCCGGGACATCTATGGCTACACCTTC.

V usage is TRBV5-5 and J usage is TRBJ2-3; 9 bases align to TRBD2. This CDR3 has 16 amino acids. In germline, CDR1 is SGHKS, CDR2 YYEKEE (reference sequence). The ends lost 3 bases at V and 1 base at J; junction bases unmatched: 6. The CDR3 DNA is TGTGCCAGCAGCTACCTTAGCGGGAGACGCACAGATACGCAGTATTTT. Protein: CASSYLSGRRTDTQYF.

V usage is TRBV2 and J usage is TRBJ2-7; 12 bases fit TRBD1. V was pared by 3 bases and J by 3 bases, with 3 bases of the junction left unmatched. This CDR3 comprises 15 residues. CDR1 and CDR2 from the germline V gene are SNHLY and FYNNEI. CDR3 in DNA: TGTGCCAGCAGTGAGGGACAGGGGGCTGGCTACGAGCAGTACTTC. It translates to CASSEGQGAGYEQYF. Full variable domain (outside the CDR3, taken from reference TRBV2 and TRBJ2-7): EPEVTQTPSHQVTQMGQEVILRCVPISNHLYFYWYRQILGQKVEFLVSFYNNEISEKSEIFDDQFSVERPDGSNFTLKIRSTKLEDSAMYFCASSEGQGAGYEQYFGPGTRLTVT.

The J gene is TRBJ2-7, the V gene TRBV28; D is ambiguous. This CDR3 region has 12 residues. Germline lookup yields CDR1 MDHEN and CDR2 SYDVKM. Between the trimmed V and J ends, which lost 7 bases and 0 bases, there was a span of 7 bases. CDR3 coding DNA: TGTGCCAGCACCCAGAGCTCCTACGAGCAGTACTTC. Its protein product is CASTQSSYEQYF.

This clone turned up a few times. The rearrangement joins TRBV5-5 to TRBJ1-6; tentatively, D is TRBD1 (6 bases). This CDR3 is 15 amino acids long. Trimming left V 1 base short and J 10 bases short, with 15 bases between. Germline lookup yields CDR1 SGHKS and CDR2 YYEKEE (reference sequence). CDR3 residues: CASSLYQGNRSPLHF. CDR3 DNA: TGTGCCAGCAGCTTGTATCAGGGGAATCGATCACCCCTCCACTTT.

The rearrangement joins TRBV25-1 to TRBJ2-3, with D perhaps TRBD1 or TRBD2 (5 bases each). The CDR3 sequence is 15 residues long. The V gene lost 4 bases and the J gene lost 5 bases, with 16 bases spanning the gap. Germline CDR1 reads MGHDK; CDR2 reads SYGVNS. CDR3 sequence (DNA): TGTGCCAGCAGTGCCAGACCCGGGACGAAAGATACGCAGTATTTT. Translation: CASSARPGTKDTQYF. The variable domain in full, completed from reference TRBV25-1 and TRBJ2-3, reads EADIYQTPRYLVIGTGKKITLECSQTMGHDKMYWYQQDPGMELHLIHYSYGVNSTEKGDLSSESTVSRIRTEHFPLTLESARPSHTSQYLCASSARPGTKDTQYFGPGTRLTVL.

The rearrangement uses TRBV3-1 (or the pseudogene TRBV3-2) and TRBJ1-1; D uncertain. The V gene's germline CDR1 is LGHDT and CDR2 YNNKEL (reference sequence). The CDR3 consists of 15 residues. V dropped 1 base and J dropped 2 bases, with 11 bases sitting between them. The CDR3 DNA follows: TGTGCCAGCAGCCAAGGAGAGTACGTTAACACTGAAGCTTTCTTT. Its protein is CASSQGEYVNTEAFF.

CDR3 sequence: CASSALISGANVLTF. The CDR3, as DNA: TGTGCCAGCAGCGCTTTGATATCTGGGGCCAACGTCCTGACTTTC. This chain connects TRBV7-2 to TRBJ2-6; D unclear. The CDR3 has 15 amino acids. V gave up 5 bases and J gave up 1 base, with 9 bases separating them. Germline CDR1 is SGHTA and CDR2 is FQGNSA.

The DNA of the CDR3 is TGTGCCAGTAGTACAGGACTCGTCCAGCCCCAGCATTTT. It is translated as CASSTGLVQPQHF. The gene calls are TRBV19 and TRBJ1-5; D uncertain. Trimming left V 4 bases short and J 7 bases short, with 11 bases between. The germline gives CDR1 LNHDA, CDR2 SQIVND (reference sequence). CDR3 length equals 13 residues.

The DNA of the CDR3 is TGCGCCAGCAGCCAAGAATCCCCGGGACAGGGATACACCGGGGAGCTGTTTTTT. It codes for CASSQESPGQGYTGELFF. The chain has TRBV4-1 and TRBJ2-2; 9 nucleotides match TRBD1. From germline, CDR1 is MGHRA and CDR2 YSYEKL. The CDR3 is made up of 18 amino acids. The junction had 8 bases not matched to a gene; V was cut back by 0 bases and J by 3 bases.

This clone was found a few times. This chain uses TRBV7-9 with TRBJ1-6; TRBD1 matches 8 bases. V shed 5 bases, J shed 7 bases, and the junction held 7 bases outside the gene matches. Germline V gene lookup returns CDR1 SEHNR and CDR2 FQNEAQ (reference sequence). The CDR3 contains 15 residues. The CDR3 DNA is TGTGCCAGCAGCCTAGGAGGGACAGGCAATTCACCCCTCCACTTT. It translates to CASSLGGTGNSPLHF.

The J gene is TRBJ1-2, the V gene TRBV12-3 or TRBV12-4; tentative D call: TRBD1 (5 bases). Trimming pared 4 bases from V and 8 bases from J, leaving 14 bases between. CDR3 length: 13 amino acids. The CDR3 spells CASSWVGVEGYTF. CDR3 bases: TGTGCCAGCAGTTGGGTGGGGGTTGAAGGCTACACCTTC.

The chain couples TRBV20-1 to TRBJ1-1, with no clear D. This CDR3 spans 14 amino acids. Germline assignment: CDR1 DFQATT and CDR2 SNEGSKA (reference sequence). Between the trimmed V and J ends, which lost 3 bases and 0 bases, there was a span of 11 bases. The CDR3 sequence is CSASVGNMNTEAFF. For the CDR3, the DNA is TGCAGTGCTAGTGTAGGGAACATGAACACTGAAGCTTTCTTT.

The chain carries TRBV6-2 or TRBV6-3 and TRBJ2-3; 8 bases are a match to TRBD2. Per germline, CDR1 MNHEY and CDR2 SVGEGT. This CDR3 is built from 15 residues. V was pared by 5 bases and J by 0 bases, with 4 bases of the junction left unmatched. The CDR3 here is CASSTGGRSTDTQYF. DNA of the CDR3: TGTGCCAGCAGTACGGGGGGGAGGAGCACAGATACGCAGTATTTT.

This chain links TRBV19 with TRBJ2-2; 11 bases map to TRBD2. The germline V gene has CDR1 LNHDA and CDR2 SQIVND (reference sequence). This CDR3 spans 17 amino acids. V was pared by 4 bases and J by 3 bases, with 7 bases of the junction left unmatched. The CDR3 region is CASSKGALAGDTGELFF. In nucleotides, the CDR3 is TGTGCCAGTAGTAAAGGAGCACTAGCGGGGGACACCGGGGAGCTGTTTTTT.

V and J are TRBV3-1 (or the pseudogene TRBV3-2) and TRBJ2-3; 8 nucleotides match TRBD1. The CDR3 runs 17 residues. Germline lookup yields CDR1 LGHDT and CDR2 YNNKEL (reference sequence). V lost 3 bases to trimming and J lost 5 bases; unmatched junction nucleotides: 13. The CDR3 region is CASSHTLGAGGIDTQYF. The CDR3 bases are TGTGCCAGCAGCCATACGTTAGGGGCAGGGGGCATAGATACGCAGTATTTT.

CDR3 in amino acids: CASSYGEYGYTF. In nucleotides, the CDR3 is TGTGCCAGCAGTTACGGGGAGTATGGCTACACCTTC. V usage is TRBV6-2 or TRBV6-3 and J usage is TRBJ1-2; the D is unclear. The V end lost 2 bases, the J end lost 5 bases, and 6 bases lay between the germline ends. The CDR3 sequence is 12 residues long. From germline, CDR1 is MNHEY and CDR2 SVGEGT.

This clone turned up a few times. This chain uses TRBV30 with TRBJ1-2, with D unclear. This CDR3 spans 13 amino acids. Germline values: CDR1 GTSNPN, CDR2 SVGIG (reference sequence). V lost 5 bases to trimming and J lost 14 bases, with 24 bases between them. The CDR3 DNA reads as TGTGCCTGGGGAGGAGGGTTTCAGGCCATGGGGACCTTC. The encoded protein is CAWGGGFQAMGTF. Supplemented by reference TRBV30 and TRBJ1-2, the full variable domain reads SQTIHQWPATLVQPVGSPLSLECTVEGTSNPNLYWYRQAAGRGLQLLFYSVGIGQISSEVPQNLSASRPQDRQFILSSKKLLLSDSGFYLCAWGGGFQAMGTFGSGTRLTVV.

The chain has TRBV5-1 and TRBJ2-7, with 8 bases aligning to TRBD1. The V segment lost 3 bases and the J segment 3 bases; nucleotides outside the gene matches: 8. CDR3 length: 15 residues. Germline-derived CDR1 and CDR2 are SGHRS and YFSETQ. CDR3 coding DNA: TGCGCCAGCAGCTCCCAGACAGGGGAACTCTACGAGCAGTACTTC. This codes for CASSSQTGELYEQYF.

The chain links TRBV7-9 to TRBJ1-1; a weak D match, TRBD1 (5 bases). Germline V gene data show CDR1 as SEHNR and CDR2 as FQNEAQ (reference sequence). The V end was cut by 10 bases, the J end by 4 bases, with 19 bases between. This CDR3 is built from 14 residues. The CDR3 loop is CATSRGPRGTEAFF. The CDR3 DNA reads TGTGCCACCTCTCGGGGCCCACGGGGCACTGAAGCTTTCTTT.

This clone was counted a single time. J is TRBJ2-1 and V is TRBV9; 7 bases fit TRBD2. This CDR3 contains 15 residues. The germline V gene encodes CDR1 SGDLS and CDR2 YYNGEE. After removal of 3 bases from V and 0 bases from J, the junction contained 3 bases not matched to a gene. CDR3 DNA: TGTGCCAGCAGCGAAGCGGGAAACTCCTACAATGAGCAGTTCTTC. The encoded protein is CASSEAGNSYNEQFF.

J is TRBJ2-6 and V is TRBV14; D is unresolved. Per the germline V gene, CDR1 is SGHDN and CDR2 is FVKESK. Trimming shortened V by 3 bases and J by 2 bases, and 11 bases separated the two germline ends. The CDR3 totals 16 residues. The CDR3 here is CASSHTWRAGANVLTF. DNA of the CDR3: TGTGCCAGCAGCCACACGTGGCGAGCTGGGGCCAACGTCCTGACTTTC.

The chain carries TRBV6-5 and TRBJ2-5, with 13 bases fitting TRBD2. The CDR3 loop spans 16 amino acids. V was clipped by 4 bases and J by 6 bases; unmatched bases: 8. The germline CDR1 and CDR2 sequences are MNHEY and SVGAGI. Here the CDR3 reads CASSWETSGGGKTQYF. The CDR3, as DNA: TGTGCCAGCAGTTGGGAAACTAGCGGGGGGGGAAAGACCCAGTACTTC.

The chain links TRBV5-5 to TRBJ2-2; D remains ambiguous. The CDR3 runs to 12 residues. The V end lost 2 bases, the J end lost 2 bases, and 1 base lay between the germline ends. Germline lookup yields CDR1 SGHKS and CDR2 YYEKEE (reference sequence). The CDR3 DNA sequence: TGTGCCAGCAGCTTTAACACCGGGGAGCTGTTTTTT. Translating gives CASSFNTGELFF.

The genes are TRBV6-4 and TRBJ1-2; D is uncertain. The CDR3 spans 12 residues. Per germline, CDR1 MRHNA and CDR2 SNTAGT. The V end was cut by 6 bases, the J end by 4 bases, with 9 bases between. DNA for the CDR3: TGTGCCAGCAGGCCAGGCTCCTATGGCTACACCTTC. Its protein is CASRPGSYGYTF.

The chain couples TRBV9 to TRBJ1-1, with TRBD1 matching over 10 bases. V was pared by 4 bases and J by 1 base, with 10 bases of the junction left unmatched. Germline CDR1 reads SGDLS; CDR2 reads YYNGEE. The CDR3 is 17 residues long. Here the CDR3 reads CASSRRTGGISNTEAFF. In nucleotides, the CDR3 is TGTGCCAGCAGCCGACGGACAGGGGGGATTTCGAACACTGAAGCTTTCTTT.

V is TRBV14 and J is TRBJ1-5; D possibly corresponds to TRBD1 (6 bases). CDR1 and CDR2 (germline): SGHDN, FVKESK. Trimming removed 4 bases from V and 7 bases from J, with 11 bases in between. This CDR3 spans 13 amino acids. The CDR3 nucleotides read TGTGCCAGCAGCCTTACAGGGAAGCAGCCCCAGCATTTT. It yields the protein CASSLTGKQPQHF. Looking up the rest from reference TRBV14 and TRBJ1-5 gives the full variable domain: EAGVTQFPSHSVIEKGQTVTLRCDPISGHDNLYWYRRVMGKEIKFLLHFVKESKQDESGMPNNRFLAERTGGTYSTLKVQPAELEDSGVYFCASSLTGKQPQHFGDGTRLSIL.

The V call is TRBV9, the J call TRBJ2-7; D ambiguous. The CDR3 totals 14 residues. Trimming removed 3 bases from V and 5 bases from J, with 15 bases in between. Per germline, CDR1 SGDLS and CDR2 YYNGEE. CDR3 loop: CASSAGQPINEQYF. DNA for the CDR3: TGTGCCAGCAGCGCCGGTCAACCAATAAACGAGCAGTACTTC.

The rearrangement uses TRBV19 and TRBJ2-1; the match to TRBD2 covers 8 bases. The junction had 7 bases not matched to a gene; V was cut back by 3 bases and J by 6 bases. Germline V lookup: CDR1 LNHDA, CDR2 SQIVND (reference sequence). The CDR3 is 15 amino acids. This CDR3 is CASSIRTSFSNEQFF. The DNA of the CDR3 is TGTGCCAGTAGTATTAGGACTAGCTTTTCCAATGAGCAGTTCTTC.